A single sample gave rise to the 26 T cell receptor beta chains below, sequenced in a study of cytomegalovirus exposure and HLA in healthy donors. TCRdb's copy holds only in-frame clones and misses some; the assay was immunoSEQ multiplex PCR. This table holds around 98,000 clones, roughly 87% found once. The material sequenced was PBMCs. The receptors shown here come from a man aged 18-30 years in good health and CMV-seropositive.

The rearrangement links TRBV6-1 to TRBJ2-7, with TRBD1 matching 7 bases. CDR1 and CDR2 (germline): MNHNS, SASEGT. The junction had 3 bases not matched to a gene; V was cut back by 5 bases and J by 2 bases. This CDR3 contains 13 residues. Written as DNA, the CDR3 is TGTGCCAGCAGTACAGGGGCCGCCTACGAGCAGTACTTC. The encoded protein is CASSTGAAYEQYF.

The chain employs TRBV6-6 and TRBJ2-7; a weak D match, TRBD2 (6 bases). The germline CDR1 and CDR2 sequences are MNHNY and SVGAGI (reference sequence). Between the trimmed V and J ends, which lost 6 bases and 6 bases, there was a span of 21 bases. The CDR3 totals 15 residues. CDR3: CASSPFREARFEQYF. The CDR3 DNA reads as TGTGCCAGCAGCCCCTTTAGGGAGGCAAGATTCGAGCAGTACTTC.

This clone has a single count. This chain connects TRBV7-7 to TRBJ2-1; the D gene is possibly TRBD2 (6 bases). The CDR3 extends over 15 amino acids. Germline V CDR1 and CDR2: SSHAT, FNYEAQ (reference sequence). V lost 6 bases and J lost 9, with 21 bases in between. The DNA for the CDR3 is TGTGCCAGCAGTCCCGTTTCGGGAGCGGATAGTGAGCAGTTCTTC. It is translated as CASSPVSGADSEQFF.

The chain has TRBV19 and TRBJ1-5, with 10 nucleotides matching TRBD1. CDR3 size: 19 residues. Unmatched junction bases numbered 14, after V lost 6 bases and J lost 0 bases. In germline, CDR1 is LNHDA, CDR2 SQIVND (reference sequence). The CDR3 protein is CASSLETGTGDFSNQPQHF. The CDR3 nucleotides read TGTGCCAGTAGCCTAGAAACCGGGACAGGGGACTTTAGCAATCAGCCCCAGCATTTT.

The chain has TRBV11-2 and TRBJ2-7; TRBD2 agrees at 9 bases. Trimming at V came to 7 bases and at J to 6 bases, leaving 7 bases not matched to a gene. CDR3 size: 13 residues. The germline V gene has CDR1 SGHAT and CDR2 FQNNGV. CDR3 bases: TGTGCCAGCACTGCGGGGGGGTCCCTCGAGCAGTACTTC. Protein product: CASTAGGSLEQYF.

The rearrangement uses TRBV28 and TRBJ2-3, with 12 bases that match TRBD2. This CDR3 is built from 18 residues. The V gene's germline CDR1 is MDHEN and CDR2 SYDVKM. Germline trimming cut 2 bases from V and 1 base from J; bases unmatched to any gene: 7. CDR3 protein: CASSLPGLAGLGTDTQYF. For the CDR3, the DNA is TGTGCCAGCAGTTTACCCGGACTAGCGGGGCTCGGCACAGATACGCAGTATTTT. Combining the CDR3 with reference TRBV28 and TRBJ2-3 gives the whole variable domain DVKVTQSSRYLVKRTGEKVFLECVQDMDHENMFWYRQDPGLGLRLIYFSYDVKMKEKGDIPEGYSVSREKKERFSLILESASTNQTSMYLCASSLPGLAGLGTDTQYFGPGTRLTVL.

The rearrangement joins TRBV4-2 to TRBJ2-7; TRBD1 matches at 10 bases. The V gene's germline CDR1 is LGHNA and CDR2 YNFKEQ. CDR3 length: 15 amino acids. J gave up 4 bases and V 0 bases, and 3 bases lay outside the gene matches. CDR3 nucleotides: TGTGCCAGCAGCCAAGAAGACAGGGGGCTATACGAGCAGTACTTC. Protein sequence: CASSQEDRGLYEQYF.

Only a few counts were recorded for this clone. The CDR3 loop is CASSQASSGTTYEQYF. Here the CDR3 DNA reads TGCGCCAGCAGCCAGGCCTCTAGCGGGACCACCTACGAGCAGTACTTC. The chain is built from TRBV4-1 and TRBJ2-7, with 9 bases matching TRBD2. Looked up from germline, CDR1 is MGHRA and CDR2 is YSYEKL. The CDR3 extends over 16 amino acids. V gave up 3 bases and J gave up 2 bases; unmatched junction bases: 8.

This sequence joins TRBV19 and TRBJ1-1; the match to TRBD1 covers 7 bases. In germline, CDR1 is LNHDA, CDR2 SQIVND (reference sequence). J lost 0 bases, V lost 8 bases, and 12 bases had no gene match. The CDR3 totals 16 residues. CDR3 nucleotide sequence: TGTGCCAGTTATAGGAGGGGGCAGGGGATGAACACTGAAGCTTTCTTT. Translation gives CASYRRGQGMNTEAFF.

The chain carries TRBV7-8 and TRBJ1-2, with D maybe TRBD1 (5 bases). The V and J ends lost 5 bases and 5 bases respectively, with 15 bases between them. CDR1 is SGHVS and CDR2 is FQNEAQ in the germline V gene. The CDR3 covers 14 residues. The CDR3 coding sequence is TGTGCCAGCAGCCTTTTGCCAGGGAATTATGGCTACACCTTC. It is translated as CASSLLPGNYGYTF.

This clone was recorded once. A read error may produce the germline difference seen at one junction end. CDR3 loop: CSVTGLNQETRYF. The DNA for the CDR3 is TGCAGCGTGACCGGACTGAACCAAGAGACCCGGTACTTC. The chain links TRBV29-1 to TRBJ2-5, with TRBD2 as a possible D gene (5 bases). The germline gives CDR1 SQVTM, CDR2 ANQGSEA. The CDR3 is made up of 13 amino acids.

The V and J genes are TRBV7-9 and TRBJ2-2; possible D gene TRBD2, 6 bases. Per the germline V gene, CDR1 is SEHNR and CDR2 is FQNEAQ (reference sequence). Trimming cost V 4 bases and J 7 bases, with 13 bases left between them. CDR3 length: 14 amino acids. The chain's CDR3 is CASSSSGRGGELFF. CDR3 DNA: TGTGCCAGCAGCTCGTCGGGGCGGGGCGGGGAGCTGTTTTTT.

This sequence joins TRBV11-3 and TRBJ2-1; 7 nucleotides agree with TRBD2. The germline V gene encodes CDR1 SGHNT and CDR2 YENEEA. The V and J ends lost 5 bases and 7 bases, in that order; junction bases with no gene match: 14. This CDR3 has 16 amino acids. The CDR3 DNA reads as TGTGCCAGCAGCCCAGAGGGGAGGGGTCTTAAAAATGAGCAGTTCTTC. Translated, it gives CASSPEGRGLKNEQFF.

This chain uses TRBV7-3 with TRBJ2-2; 14 bases are shared with TRBD2. Germline V gives CDR1 SGHTA, CDR2 FQGTGA. The CDR3 contains 17 residues. After removal of 5 bases from V and 0 bases from J, the junction contained 2 bases not matched to a gene. CDR3 nucleotide sequence: TGTGCCAGCAGCGGACTAGCGGGGGGCTCGAACACCGGGGAGCTGTTTTTT. Translated: CASSGLAGGSNTGELFF.

The chain has TRBV19 and TRBJ2-1; D ambiguous. The germline gives CDR1 LNHDA, CDR2 SQIVND (reference sequence). This CDR3 has 13 amino acids. V was clipped by 1 base and J by 9 bases, with 10 bases between them. The CDR3 DNA reads as TGTGCCAGTAGTATAGGGAAGCGTGCTGAGCAGTTCTTC. Protein product: CASSIGKRAEQFF.

J is TRBJ2-1 and V is TRBV28; 8 bases line up with TRBD2. CDR1 and CDR2 from the germline V gene are MDHEN and SYDVKM. The CDR3 covers 17 residues. Germline trimming cut 4 bases from V and 2 bases from J; bases unmatched to any gene: 10. CDR3 in DNA: TGTGCCAGCAGTTCCCGACTAGCGATGAGGGCCTACAATGAGCAGTTCTTC. As protein: CASSSRLAMRAYNEQFF. Filled out from reference TRBV28 and TRBJ2-1, the complete variable domain reads DVKVTQSSRYLVKRTGEKVFLECVQDMDHENMFWYRQDPGLGLRLIYFSYDVKMKEKGDIPEGYSVSREKKERFSLILESASTNQTSMYLCASSSRLAMRAYNEQFFGPGTRLTVL.

The chain couples TRBV7-7 to TRBJ2-5; TRBD2 agrees at 12 bases. The junction had 6 bases not matched to a gene; V was cut back by 8 bases and J by 5 bases. Germline V CDR1 and CDR2: SSHAT, FNYEAQ (reference sequence). The CDR3 is 14 residues long. The CDR3 reads CASASGGGKETQYF. CDR3 DNA: TGTGCCAGCGCTAGCGGGGGGGGCAAGGAGACCCAGTACTTC.

The chain uses TRBV19 and TRBJ2-1; 11 nucleotides line up with TRBD2. This CDR3 is 17 amino acids long. Germline CDR1 and CDR2: LNHDA and SQIVND (reference sequence). With V trimmed by 9 bases and J by 3 bases, 13 bases remained unmatched. In DNA form, the CDR3 reads TGTGCCAGCCGACTCTTAGCGGGGGGGCTGATCTACAATGAGCAGTTCTTC. Protein sequence: CASRLLAGGLIYNEQFF.

This sequence joins TRBV4-3 and TRBJ2-3, with 12 positions matching TRBD2. V lost 1 base to trimming and J lost 6 bases; unmatched junction nucleotides: 5. The germline V gene encodes CDR1 LGHNA and CDR2 YSLEER. This CDR3 spans 16 amino acids. CDR3: CASSQVASGRGDTQYF. The CDR3 region has the DNA TGCGCCAGCAGCCAAGTTGCTAGCGGGAGGGGGGATACGCAGTATTTT.

The chain uses TRBV5-4 and TRBJ1-2; 7 bases map to TRBD1. V was pared by 0 bases and J by 4 bases, with 3 bases of the junction left unmatched. Germline V gives CDR1 SGHNT, CDR2 YYREEE (reference sequence). This CDR3 contains 14 residues. The CDR3 protein is CASSLDRGTYGYTF. The CDR3 DNA is TGTGCCAGCAGCTTGGACAGGGGAACCTATGGCTACACCTTC.

The rearrangement joins TRBV6-1 to TRBJ1-1; 8 bases agree with TRBD1. V trimming: 2 bases; J trimming: 0 bases; junction bases outside the gene matches: 2. There are 15 residues in the CDR3. Germline values: CDR1 MNHNS, CDR2 SASEGT. Here the CDR3 reads CASSEQGAMNTEAFF. CDR3 DNA: TGTGCCAGCAGTGAACAGGGGGCTATGAACACTGAAGCTTTCTTT.

This chain joins TRBV4-2 and TRBJ1-2; D remains unclear. The CDR3 spans 13 residues. Between the trimmed V and J ends, which lost 1 base and 4 bases, there was a span of 7 bases. CDR1 and CDR2 (germline): LGHNA, YNFKEQ. The CDR3: CASSQGEGYGYTF. CDR3 coding DNA: TGTGCCAGCAGCCAAGGGGAGGGCTATGGCTACACCTTC.

The chain joins TRBV9 to TRBJ2-1; perhaps TRBD2 as D (6 bases). Trimming pared 2 bases from V and 8 bases from J, leaving 11 bases between. Germline V lookup: CDR1 SGDLS, CDR2 YYNGEE. The CDR3 extends over 13 amino acids. This CDR3 is CASSVISGDEQFF. The CDR3 bases are TGTGCCAGCAGCGTTATTAGCGGCGATGAGCAGTTCTTC.

The chain links TRBV5-8 to TRBJ1-1; weak D call: TRBD1 (5 bases). Trimming removed 3 bases at V and 0 bases at J, with 12 bases between. CDR3 length: 15 amino acids. Germline V lookup: CDR1 SGHTS, CDR2 YDEGEE. The CDR3 here is CASSWGGTVNTEAFF. The CDR3 nucleotides read TGTGCCAGCAGCTGGGGCGGGACGGTGAACACTGAAGCTTTCTTT.

V gene TRBV5-1 combines with J gene TRBJ2-7; 12 nucleotides match TRBD2. J gave up 4 bases and V 0 bases, and 5 bases lay outside the gene matches. Looked up from germline, CDR1 is SGHRS and CDR2 is YFSETQ. The CDR3 covers 16 residues. The DNA for the CDR3 is TGCGCCAGCAGCTTGGAGGGACTAGCGGGCCCGTACGAGCAGTACTTC. The encoded protein is CASSLEGLAGPYEQYF.

The rearrangement links TRBV27 to TRBJ2-5; D gene ambiguous. CDR1 is MNHEY, CDR2 SMNVEV, per germline (reference sequence). The germline V and J ends were trimmed by 5 bases and 5 bases, with 18 bases remaining between them. The CDR3 extends over 15 amino acids. CDR3 bases: TGTGCCAGCAGTCCCACATATGCTGAGGCGGAGACCCAGTACTTC. Its protein product is CASSPTYAEAETQYF.